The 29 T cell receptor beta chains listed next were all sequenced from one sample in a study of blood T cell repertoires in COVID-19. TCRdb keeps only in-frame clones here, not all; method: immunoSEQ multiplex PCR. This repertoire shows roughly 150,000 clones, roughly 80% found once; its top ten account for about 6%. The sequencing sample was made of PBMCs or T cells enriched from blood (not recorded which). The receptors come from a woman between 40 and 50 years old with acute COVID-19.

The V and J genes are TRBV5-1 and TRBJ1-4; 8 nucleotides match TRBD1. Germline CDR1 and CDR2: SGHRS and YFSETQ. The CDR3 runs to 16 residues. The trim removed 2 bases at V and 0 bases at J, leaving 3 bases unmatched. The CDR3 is CASSFGQGATNEKLFF. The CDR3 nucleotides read TGCGCCAGCAGCTTCGGACAGGGAGCAACTAATGAAAAACTGTTTTTT.

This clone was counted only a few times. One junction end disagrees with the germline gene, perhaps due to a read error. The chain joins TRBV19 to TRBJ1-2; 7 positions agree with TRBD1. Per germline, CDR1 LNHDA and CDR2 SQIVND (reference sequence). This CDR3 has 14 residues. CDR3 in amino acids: CASSIGGTDSRPSF. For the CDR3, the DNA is TGTGCCAGTAGTATAGGAGGGACAGATAGCCGACCGTCCTTC.

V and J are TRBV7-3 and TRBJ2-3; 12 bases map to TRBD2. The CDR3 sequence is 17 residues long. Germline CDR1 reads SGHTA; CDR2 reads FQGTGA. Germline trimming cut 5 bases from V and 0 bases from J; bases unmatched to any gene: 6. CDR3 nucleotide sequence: TGTGCCAGCAGCCTCCTGACTAGCGGGAGTAGCACAGATACGCAGTATTTT. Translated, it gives CASSLLTSGSSTDTQYF.

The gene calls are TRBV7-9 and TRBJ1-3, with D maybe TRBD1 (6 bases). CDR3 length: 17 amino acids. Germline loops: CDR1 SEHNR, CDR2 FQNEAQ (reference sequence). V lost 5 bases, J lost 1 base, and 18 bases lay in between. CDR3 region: CASSHLRDTKSGNTIYF. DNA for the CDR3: TGTGCCAGCAGCCACCTAAGGGACACCAAATCTGGAAACACCATATATTTT.

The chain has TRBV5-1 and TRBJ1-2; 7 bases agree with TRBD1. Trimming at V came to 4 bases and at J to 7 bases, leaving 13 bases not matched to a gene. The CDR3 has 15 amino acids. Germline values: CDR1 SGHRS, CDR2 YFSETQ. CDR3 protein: CASSLEFGDSVGYTF. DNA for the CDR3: TGCGCCAGCAGCCTCGAGTTTGGGGACAGTGTTGGCTACACCTTC. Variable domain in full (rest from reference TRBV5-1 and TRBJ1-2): KAGVTQTPRYLIKTRGQQVTLSCSPISGHRSVSWYQQTPGQGLQFLFEYFSETQRNKGNFPGRFSGRQFSNSRSEMNVSTLELGDSALYLCASSLEFGDSVGYTFGSGTRLTVV.

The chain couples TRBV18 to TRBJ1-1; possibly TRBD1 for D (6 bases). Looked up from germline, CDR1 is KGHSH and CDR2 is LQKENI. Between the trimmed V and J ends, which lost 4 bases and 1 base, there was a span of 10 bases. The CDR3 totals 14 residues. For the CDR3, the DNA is TGTGCCAGCTCACTGTTGGACAGGAACACTGAAGCTTTCTTT. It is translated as CASSLLDRNTEAFF.

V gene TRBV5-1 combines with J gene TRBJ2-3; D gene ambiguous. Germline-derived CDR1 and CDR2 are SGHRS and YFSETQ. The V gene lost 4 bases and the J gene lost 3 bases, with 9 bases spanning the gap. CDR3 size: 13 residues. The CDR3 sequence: CASSPLETDTQYF. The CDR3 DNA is TGCGCCAGCAGCCCCCTGGAGACAGATACGCAGTATTTT.

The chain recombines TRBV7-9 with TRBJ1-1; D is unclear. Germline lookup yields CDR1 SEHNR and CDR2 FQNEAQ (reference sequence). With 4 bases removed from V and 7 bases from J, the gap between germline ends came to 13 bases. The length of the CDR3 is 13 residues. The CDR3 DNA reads TGTGCCAGCAGCTCCTCCCGGTCTCTTGAAGCTTTCTTT. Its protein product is CASSSSRSLEAFF.

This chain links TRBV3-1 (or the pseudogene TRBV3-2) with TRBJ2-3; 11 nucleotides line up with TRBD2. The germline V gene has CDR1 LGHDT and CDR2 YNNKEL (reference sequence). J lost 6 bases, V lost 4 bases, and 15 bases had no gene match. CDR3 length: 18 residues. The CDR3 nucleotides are TGTGCCAGCAGCCCGAGACAAGGGACTAGCGGCCATCGGGATACGCAGTATTTT. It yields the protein CASSPRQGTSGHRDTQYF.

DNA for the CDR3: TGTGCCAGCAGTTATAGTGGGGGATTTAGGGGGGAGACCCAGTACTTC. Protein: CASSYSGGFRGETQYF. The chain employs TRBV6-5 and TRBJ2-5, with D maybe TRBD1 (6 bases). Germline assignment: CDR1 MNHEY and CDR2 SVGAGI. The CDR3 consists of 16 residues. The V end was cut by 3 bases, the J end by 5 bases, with 19 bases between.

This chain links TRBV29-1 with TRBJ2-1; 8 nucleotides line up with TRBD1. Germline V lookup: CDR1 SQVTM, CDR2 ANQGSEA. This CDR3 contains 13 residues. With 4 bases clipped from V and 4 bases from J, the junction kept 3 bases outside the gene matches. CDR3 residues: CSVGDRRYNEQFF. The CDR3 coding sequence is TGCAGCGTTGGGGACAGGAGATACAATGAGCAGTTCTTC.

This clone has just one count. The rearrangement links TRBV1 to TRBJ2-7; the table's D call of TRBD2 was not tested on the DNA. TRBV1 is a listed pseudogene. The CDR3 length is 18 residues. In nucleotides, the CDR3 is TGCACCAGCAGCCGAGCATCCGGGACTAGCGTTGCTACCTACGAGCAGTACTTC. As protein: CTSSRASGTSVATYEQYF.

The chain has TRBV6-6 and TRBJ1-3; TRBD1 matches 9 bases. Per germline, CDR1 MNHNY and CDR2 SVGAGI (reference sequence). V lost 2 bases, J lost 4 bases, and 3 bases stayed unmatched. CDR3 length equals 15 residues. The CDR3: CASSYGGTGGNTIYF. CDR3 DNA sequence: TGTGCCAGCAGTTACGGTGGGACAGGGGGAAACACCATATATTTT.

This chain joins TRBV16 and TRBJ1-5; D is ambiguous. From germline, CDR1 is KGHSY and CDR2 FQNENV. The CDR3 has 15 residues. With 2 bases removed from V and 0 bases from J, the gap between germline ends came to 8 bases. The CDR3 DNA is TGTGCCAGCAGCCAAACCCAGATTAGCAATCAGCCCCAGCATTTT. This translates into CASSQTQISNQPQHF.

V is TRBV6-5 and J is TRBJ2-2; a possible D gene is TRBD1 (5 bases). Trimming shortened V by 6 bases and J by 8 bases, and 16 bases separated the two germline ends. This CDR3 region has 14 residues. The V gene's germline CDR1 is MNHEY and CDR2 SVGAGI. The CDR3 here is CASSQVRVGGELFF. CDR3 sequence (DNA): TGTGCCAGCAGCCAAGTCAGGGTTGGGGGGGAGCTGTTTTTT.

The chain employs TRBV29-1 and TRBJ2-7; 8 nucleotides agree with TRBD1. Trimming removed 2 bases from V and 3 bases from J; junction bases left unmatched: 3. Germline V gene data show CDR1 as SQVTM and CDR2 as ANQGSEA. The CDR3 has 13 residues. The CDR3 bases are TGCAGCGTTGAAACAGGGGGATACTACGAGCAGTACTTC. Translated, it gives CSVETGGYYEQYF.

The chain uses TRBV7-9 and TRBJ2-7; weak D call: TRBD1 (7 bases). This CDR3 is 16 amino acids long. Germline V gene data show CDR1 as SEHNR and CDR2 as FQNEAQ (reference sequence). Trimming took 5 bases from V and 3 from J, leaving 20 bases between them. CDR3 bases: TGTGCCAGCAGCCCCCGTACGGGCAGGGGGGTCTACGAGCAGTACTTC. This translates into CASSPRTGRGVYEQYF.

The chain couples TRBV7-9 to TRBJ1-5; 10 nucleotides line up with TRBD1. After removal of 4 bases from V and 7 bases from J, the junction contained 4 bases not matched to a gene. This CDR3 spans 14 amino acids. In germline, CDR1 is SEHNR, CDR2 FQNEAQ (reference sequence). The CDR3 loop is CASSSDRGEQPQHF. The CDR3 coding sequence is TGTGCCAGCAGCTCGGACAGGGGGGAACAGCCCCAGCATTTT.

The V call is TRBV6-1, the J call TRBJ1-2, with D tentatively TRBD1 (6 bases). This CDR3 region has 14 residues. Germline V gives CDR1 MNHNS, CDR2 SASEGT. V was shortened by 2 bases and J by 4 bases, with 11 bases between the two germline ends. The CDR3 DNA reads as TGTGCCAGCAGTGAACAGGGGCATGGCTATGGCTACACCTTC. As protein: CASSEQGHGYGYTF.

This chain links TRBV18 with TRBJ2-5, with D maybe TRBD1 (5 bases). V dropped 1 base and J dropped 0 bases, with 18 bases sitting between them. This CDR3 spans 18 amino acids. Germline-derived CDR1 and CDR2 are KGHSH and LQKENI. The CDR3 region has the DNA TGTGCCAGCTCACCACTTGCCCCCTCAGGGTCATACCAAGAGACCCAGTACTTC. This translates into CASSPLAPSGSYQETQYF.

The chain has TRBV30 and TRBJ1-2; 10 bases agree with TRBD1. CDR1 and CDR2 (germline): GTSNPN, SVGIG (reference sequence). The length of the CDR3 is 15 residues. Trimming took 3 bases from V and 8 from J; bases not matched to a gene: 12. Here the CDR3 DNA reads TGTGCCTGGAGCCTAAACGGGACAGGGGCGGGGGGCTACACCTTC. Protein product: CAWSLNGTGAGGYTF.

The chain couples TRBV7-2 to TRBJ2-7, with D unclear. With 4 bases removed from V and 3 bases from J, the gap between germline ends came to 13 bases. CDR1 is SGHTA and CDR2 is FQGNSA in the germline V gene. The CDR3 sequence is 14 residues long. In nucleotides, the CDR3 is TGTGCCAGCAGCTCCGCGGCGGAGATCTACGAGCAGTACTTC. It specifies CASSSAAEIYEQYF.

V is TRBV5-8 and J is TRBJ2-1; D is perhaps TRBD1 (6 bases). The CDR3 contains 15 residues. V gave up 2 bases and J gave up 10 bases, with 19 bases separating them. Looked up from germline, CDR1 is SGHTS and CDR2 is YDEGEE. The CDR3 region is CASSFSGHKVREQFF. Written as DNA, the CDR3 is TGTGCCAGCAGCTTTTCGGGACATAAGGTTCGGGAGCAGTTCTTC.

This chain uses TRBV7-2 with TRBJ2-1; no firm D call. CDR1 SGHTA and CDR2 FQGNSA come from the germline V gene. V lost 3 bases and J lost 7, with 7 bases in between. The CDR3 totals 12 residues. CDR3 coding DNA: TGTGCCAGCAGCTTTCAACGGAATGAGCAGTTCTTC. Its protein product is CASSFQRNEQFF.

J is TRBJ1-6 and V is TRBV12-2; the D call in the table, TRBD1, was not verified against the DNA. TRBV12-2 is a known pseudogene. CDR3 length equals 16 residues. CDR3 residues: CASRPRQMSYNSPLHF. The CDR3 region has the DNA TGTGCAAGTCGCCCCCGACAGATGTCCTATAATTCACCCCTCCACTTT.

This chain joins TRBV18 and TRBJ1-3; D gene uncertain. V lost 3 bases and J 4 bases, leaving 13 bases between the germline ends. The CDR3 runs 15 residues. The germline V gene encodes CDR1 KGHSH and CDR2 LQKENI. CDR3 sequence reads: CASSPPQPGGNTIYF. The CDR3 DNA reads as TGTGCCAGCTCACCGCCACAGCCAGGAGGAAACACCATATATTTT. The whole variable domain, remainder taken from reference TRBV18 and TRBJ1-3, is NAGVMQNPRHLVRRRGQEARLRCSPMKGHSHVYWYRQLPEEGLKFMVYLQKENIIDESGMPKERFSAEFPKEGPSILRIQQVVRGDSAAYFCASSPPQPGGNTIYFGEGSWLTVV.

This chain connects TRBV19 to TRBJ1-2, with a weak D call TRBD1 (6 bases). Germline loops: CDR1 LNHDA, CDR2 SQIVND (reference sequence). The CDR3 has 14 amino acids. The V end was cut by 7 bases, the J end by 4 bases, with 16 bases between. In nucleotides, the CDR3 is TGTGCCAGTACCCTACAGGGCCGACCCTATGGCTACACCTTC. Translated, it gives CASTLQGRPYGYTF.

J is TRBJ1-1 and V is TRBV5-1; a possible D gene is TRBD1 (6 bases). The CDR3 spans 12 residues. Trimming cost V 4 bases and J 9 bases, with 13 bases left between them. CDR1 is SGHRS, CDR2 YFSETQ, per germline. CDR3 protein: CASSETGKQAFF. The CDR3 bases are TGCGCCAGCAGCGAAACAGGGAAGCAAGCTTTCTTT. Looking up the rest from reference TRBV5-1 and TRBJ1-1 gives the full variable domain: KAGVTQTPRYLIKTRGQQVTLSCSPISGHRSVSWYQQTPGQGLQFLFEYFSETQRNKGNFPGRFSGRQFSNSRSEMNVSTLELGDSALYLCASSETGKQAFFGQGTRLTVV.

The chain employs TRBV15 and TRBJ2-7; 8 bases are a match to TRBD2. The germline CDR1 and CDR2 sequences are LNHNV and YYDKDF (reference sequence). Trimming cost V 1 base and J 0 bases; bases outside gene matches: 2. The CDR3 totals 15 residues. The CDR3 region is CATSRAGGLSYEQYF. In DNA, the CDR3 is TGTGCCACCAGCAGAGCGGGAGGGCTCTCCTACGAGCAGTACTTC.